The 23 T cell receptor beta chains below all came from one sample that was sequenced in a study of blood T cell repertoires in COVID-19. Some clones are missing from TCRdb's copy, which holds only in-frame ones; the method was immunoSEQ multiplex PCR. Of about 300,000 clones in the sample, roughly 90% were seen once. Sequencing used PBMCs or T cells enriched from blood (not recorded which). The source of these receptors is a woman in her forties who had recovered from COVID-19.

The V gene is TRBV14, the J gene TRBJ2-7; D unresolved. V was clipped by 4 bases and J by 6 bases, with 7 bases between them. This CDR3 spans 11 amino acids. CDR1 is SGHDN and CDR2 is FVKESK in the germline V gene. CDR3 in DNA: TGTGCCAGCAGCCCCGGCGGCGAGCAGTACTTC. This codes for CASSPGGEQYF. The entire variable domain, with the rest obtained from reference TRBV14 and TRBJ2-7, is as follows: EAGVTQFPSHSVIEKGQTVTLRCDPISGHDNLYWYRRVMGKEIKFLLHFVKESKQDESGMPNNRFLAERTGGTYSTLKVQPAELEDSGVYFCASSPGGEQYFGPGTRLTVT.

The DNA of the CDR3 is TGTGCCAGCAAACCCTACAGGGGATCCCCAGATACGCAGTATTTT. Protein product: CASKPYRGSPDTQYF. The V gene is TRBV6-5, the J gene TRBJ2-3; 7 bases are shared with TRBD1. J gave up 4 bases and V 7 bases, and 11 bases lay outside the gene matches. This CDR3 is built from 15 residues. Germline V CDR1 and CDR2: MNHEY, SVGAGI.

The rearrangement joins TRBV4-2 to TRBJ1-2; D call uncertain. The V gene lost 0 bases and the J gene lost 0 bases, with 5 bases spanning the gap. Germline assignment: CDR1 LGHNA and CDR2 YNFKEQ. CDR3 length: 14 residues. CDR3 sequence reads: CASSQDRANYGYTF. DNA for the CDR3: TGTGCCAGCAGCCAAGATCGGGCTAACTATGGCTACACCTTC.

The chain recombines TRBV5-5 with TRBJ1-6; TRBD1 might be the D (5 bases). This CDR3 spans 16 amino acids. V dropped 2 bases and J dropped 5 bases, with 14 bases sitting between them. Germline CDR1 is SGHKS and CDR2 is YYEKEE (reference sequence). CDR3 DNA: TGTGCCAGCAGCTTAGTAGTGGGACTGCATAATTCACCCCTCCACTTT. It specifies CASSLVVGLHNSPLHF.

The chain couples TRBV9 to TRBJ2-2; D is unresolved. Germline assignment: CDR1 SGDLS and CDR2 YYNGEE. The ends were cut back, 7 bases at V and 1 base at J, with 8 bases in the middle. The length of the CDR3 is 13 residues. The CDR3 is CASCEENTGELFF. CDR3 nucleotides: TGTGCCAGCTGTGAGGAGAACACCGGGGAGCTGTTTTTT.

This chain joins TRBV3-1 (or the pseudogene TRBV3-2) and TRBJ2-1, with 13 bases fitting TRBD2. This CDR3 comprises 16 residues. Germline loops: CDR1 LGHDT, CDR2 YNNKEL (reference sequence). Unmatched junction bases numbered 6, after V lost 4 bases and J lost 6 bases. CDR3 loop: CASSPQTSGRSNEQFF. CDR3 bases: TGTGCCAGCAGCCCGCAGACTAGCGGGAGGAGCAATGAGCAGTTCTTC.

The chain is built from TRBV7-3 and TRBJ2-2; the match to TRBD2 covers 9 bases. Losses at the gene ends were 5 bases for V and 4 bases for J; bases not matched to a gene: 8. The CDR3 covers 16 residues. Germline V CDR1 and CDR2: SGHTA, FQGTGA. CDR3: CASSPGTSRLTGELFF. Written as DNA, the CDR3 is TGTGCCAGCAGCCCGGGGACTAGCCGACTCACCGGGGAGCTGTTTTTT.

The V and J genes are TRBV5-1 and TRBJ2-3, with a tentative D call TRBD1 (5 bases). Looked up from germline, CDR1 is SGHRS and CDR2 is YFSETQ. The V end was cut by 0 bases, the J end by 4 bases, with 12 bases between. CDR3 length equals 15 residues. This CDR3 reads CASSLGQQGPDTQYF. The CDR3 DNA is TGCGCCAGCAGCTTGGGACAGCAAGGCCCAGATACGCAGTATTTT.

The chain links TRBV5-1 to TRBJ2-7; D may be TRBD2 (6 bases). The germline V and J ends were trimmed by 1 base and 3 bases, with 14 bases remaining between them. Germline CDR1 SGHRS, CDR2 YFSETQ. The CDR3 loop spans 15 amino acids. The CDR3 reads CASSLRPGVNYEQYF. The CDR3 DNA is TGCGCCAGCAGCTTGCGCCCGGGGGTGAACTACGAGCAGTACTTC.

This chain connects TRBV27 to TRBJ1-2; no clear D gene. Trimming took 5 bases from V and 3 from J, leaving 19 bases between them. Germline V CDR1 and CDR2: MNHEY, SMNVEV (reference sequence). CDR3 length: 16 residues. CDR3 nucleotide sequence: TGTGCCAGCAGTCTCTATTTCCGGCGGCCGGACTATGGCTACACCTTC. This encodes CASSLYFRRPDYGYTF.

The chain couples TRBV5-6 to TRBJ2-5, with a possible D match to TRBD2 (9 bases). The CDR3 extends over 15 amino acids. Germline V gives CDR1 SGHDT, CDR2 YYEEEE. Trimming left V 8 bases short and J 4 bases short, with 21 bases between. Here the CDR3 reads CASQRGAGGAETQYF. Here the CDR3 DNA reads TGTGCCAGTCAGCGGGGGGCAGGGGGCGCAGAGACCCAGTACTTC.

DNA of the CDR3: TGTGCCAGCCGCCCATTGACAGGGGGAAACACTGAAGCTTTCTTT. It encodes CASRPLTGGNTEAFF. V is TRBV9 and J is TRBJ1-1; 9 nucleotides align to TRBD1. J was trimmed by 2 bases and V by 7 bases; bases with no gene match: 9. The CDR3 sequence is 15 residues long. Germline CDR1 is SGDLS and CDR2 is YYNGEE.

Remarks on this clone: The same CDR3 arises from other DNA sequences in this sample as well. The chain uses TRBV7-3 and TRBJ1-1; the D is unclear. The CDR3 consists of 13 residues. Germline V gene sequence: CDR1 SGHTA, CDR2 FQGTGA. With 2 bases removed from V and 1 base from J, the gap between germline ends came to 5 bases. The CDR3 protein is CASSLSRNTEAFF. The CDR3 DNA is TGTGCCAGCAGCTTATCCAGGAACACTGAAGCTTTCTTT. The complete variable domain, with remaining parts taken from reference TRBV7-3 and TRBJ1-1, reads GAGVSQTPSNKVTEKGKYVELRCDPISGHTALYWYRQSLGQGPEFLIYFQGTGAADDSGLPNDRFFAVRPEGSVSTLKIQRTERGDSAVYLCASSLSRNTEAFFGQGTRLTVV.

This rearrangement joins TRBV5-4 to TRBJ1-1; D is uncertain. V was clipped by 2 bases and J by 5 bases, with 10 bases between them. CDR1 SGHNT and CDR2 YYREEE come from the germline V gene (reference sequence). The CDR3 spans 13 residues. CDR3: CASSLGMRTEAFF. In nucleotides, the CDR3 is TGTGCCAGCAGCTTAGGAATGAGGACTGAAGCTTTCTTT. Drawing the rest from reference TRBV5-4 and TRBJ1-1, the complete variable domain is ETGVTQSPTHLIKTRGQQVTLRCSSQSGHNTVSWYQQALGQGPQFIFQYYREEENGRGNFPPRFSGLQFPNYSSELNVNALELDDSALYLCASSLGMRTEAFFGQGTRLTVV.

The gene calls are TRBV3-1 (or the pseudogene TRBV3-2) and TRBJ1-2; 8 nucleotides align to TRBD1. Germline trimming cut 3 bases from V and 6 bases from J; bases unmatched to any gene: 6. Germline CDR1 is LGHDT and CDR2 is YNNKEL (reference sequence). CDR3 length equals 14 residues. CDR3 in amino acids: CASSHSDRVHGYTF. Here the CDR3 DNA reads TGTGCCAGCAGCCATTCGGACAGGGTCCATGGCTACACCTTC.

CDR3 protein: CASSLGPESPLHF. DNA for the CDR3: TGTGCCAGCAGCTTGGGCCCGGAGTCACCCCTCCACTTT. This chain joins TRBV5-5 and TRBJ1-6; D uncertain. The CDR3 is 13 residues long. CDR1 and CDR2 (germline): SGHKS, YYEKEE (reference sequence). Trimming pared 0 bases from V and 10 bases from J, leaving 8 bases between.

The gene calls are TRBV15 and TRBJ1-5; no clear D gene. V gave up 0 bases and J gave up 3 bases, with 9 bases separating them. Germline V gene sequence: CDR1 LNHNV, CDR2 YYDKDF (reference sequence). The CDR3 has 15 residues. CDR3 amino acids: CATSRDGGFNQPQHF. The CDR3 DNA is TGTGCCACCAGCAGAGATGGAGGGTTCAATCAGCCCCAGCATTTT.

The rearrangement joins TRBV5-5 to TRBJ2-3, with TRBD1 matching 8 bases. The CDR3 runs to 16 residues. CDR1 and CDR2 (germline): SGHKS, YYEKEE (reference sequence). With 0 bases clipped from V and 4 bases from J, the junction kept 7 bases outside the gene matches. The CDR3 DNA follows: TGTGCCAGCAGCTTGGGTCCCAGGGGGCGGTCAGATACGCAGTATTTT. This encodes CASSLGPRGRSDTQYF.

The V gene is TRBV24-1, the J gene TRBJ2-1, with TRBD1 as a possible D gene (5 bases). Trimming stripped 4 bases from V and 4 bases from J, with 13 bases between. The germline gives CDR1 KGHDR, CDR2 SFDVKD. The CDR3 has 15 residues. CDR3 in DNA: TGTGCCACCAGTGACCCGACGGACAAGTACAATGAGCAGTTCTTC. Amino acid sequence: CATSDPTDKYNEQFF.

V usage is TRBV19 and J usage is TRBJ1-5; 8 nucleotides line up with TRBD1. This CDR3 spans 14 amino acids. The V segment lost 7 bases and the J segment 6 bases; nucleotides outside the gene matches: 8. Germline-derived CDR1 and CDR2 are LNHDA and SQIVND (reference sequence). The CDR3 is CASTTDRETQPQHF. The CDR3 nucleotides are TGTGCCAGTACCACGGACAGGGAAACTCAGCCCCAGCATTTT.

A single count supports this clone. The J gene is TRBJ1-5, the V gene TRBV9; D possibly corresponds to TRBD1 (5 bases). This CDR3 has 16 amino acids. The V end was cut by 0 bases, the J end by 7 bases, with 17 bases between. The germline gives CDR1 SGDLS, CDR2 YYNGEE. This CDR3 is CASSVEGHRSGQPQHF. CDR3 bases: TGTGCCAGCAGCGTAGAAGGGCACAGGTCTGGGCAGCCCCAGCATTTT. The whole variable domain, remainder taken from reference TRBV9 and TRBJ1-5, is DSGVTQTPKHLITATGQRVTLRCSPRSGDLSVYWYQQSLDQGLQFLIQYYNGEERAKGNILERFSAQQFPDLHSELNLSSLELGDSALYFCASSVEGHRSGQPQHFGDGTRLSIL.

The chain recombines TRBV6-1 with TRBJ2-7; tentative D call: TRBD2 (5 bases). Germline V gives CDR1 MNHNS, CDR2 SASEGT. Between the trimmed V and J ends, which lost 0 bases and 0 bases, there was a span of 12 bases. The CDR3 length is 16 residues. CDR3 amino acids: CASSEATRRSSYEQYF. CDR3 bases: TGTGCCAGCAGTGAAGCTACTAGGCGGAGCTCCTACGAGCAGTACTTC.

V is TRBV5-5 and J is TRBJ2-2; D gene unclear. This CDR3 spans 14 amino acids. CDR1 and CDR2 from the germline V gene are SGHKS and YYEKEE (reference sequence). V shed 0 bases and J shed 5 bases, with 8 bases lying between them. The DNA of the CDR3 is TGTGCCAGCAGCTTGGGCAGTCTGACCGGGGAGCTGTTTTTT. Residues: CASSLGSLTGELFF.